A selection of T cell receptor beta chains follows, all from one sample in a study of vaccination and CD4 T cells after COVID-19. One entry per CDR3 protein, called by TCRdb with MiXCR from the PCR reads. The sample includes about 19,000 distinct CDR3 sequences, over 25% of them seen just once. These receptors have no identified antigens. Material for sequencing was cultured CD4+ T cells from blood. The receptors originated from a human donor with COVID-19. CDR3s include the opening cysteine and the closing phenylalanine or tryptophan. The D gene is left open where the match is weak. The size of a clone is reported for some rows only, either as once, few or many, or as a class for expanded clones.

CDR3 length,D gene,J gene,clone size,V gene,CDR3 DNA,CDR3 protein
17,TRBD1,TRBJ1-1,NA,TRBV6-1,TGTGCCAGCAGCCGATTTTTGGATCAGGGGGCTCGCACTGAAGCTTTCTTT,CASSRFLDQGARTEAFF
14,NA,TRBJ1-1,few,TRBV6-5,TGTGCCAGCAGTTACTCGGACAGAAACACTGAAGCTTTCTTT,CASSYSDRNTEAFF
13,TRBD1,TRBJ1-1,NA,TRBV6-1,TGTGCCAGCAGCCGGGACAGCCAGCCCGAAGCTTTCTTT,CASSRDSQPEAFF
15,TRBD1,TRBJ2-1,NA,TRBV7-9,TGTGCCACCCCGTGGGGGACAGGGGGTTACAATGAGCAGTTCTTC,CATPWGTGGYNEQFF
14,NA,TRBJ2-3,NA,TRBV6-1,TGTGCCAGCAACCGGGGTGCTAGCACAGATACGCAGTATTTT,CASNRGASTDTQYF
11,NA,TRBJ1-2,NA,TRBV3-1,TGTGCCAGCAGCCAGGCTCATGGCTACACCTTC,CASSQAHGYTF
12,NA,TRBJ1-2,NA,TRBV4-1,TGCGCCAGCAGCCAAGATCAGGGGGGCTACACCTTC,CASSQDQGGYTF
17,TRBD2,TRBJ2-3,NA,TRBV6-1,TGTGCCAGCACAACTAGCGGGGGGGCGAGTAGCACAGATACGCAGTATTTT,CASTTSGGASSTDTQYF
13,NA,TRBJ2-5,NA,TRBV5-1,TGCGCCAGCAGCCCGGAAGGAAGGGAGACCCAGTACTTC,CASSPEGRETQYF
12,NA,TRBJ2-7,NA,TRBV7-9,TGTGCCAGCAGCTCCATCCCTTCCGAGCAGTACTTC,CASSSIPSEQYF
15,TRBD2,TRBJ2-7,NA,TRBV28,TGTGCCAGCAGTTCCCCCGGGAGGGAAGGCCTCGAGCAGTACTTC,CASSSPGREGLEQYF
16,NA,TRBJ1-1,few,TRBV20-1,TGCAGTGCTAGATTCACAGCGGGGGCGCGGGACACTGAAGCTTTCTTT,CSARFTAGARDTEAFF
16,NA,TRBJ1-3,NA,TRBV28,TGTGCCAGCAGTTTATTAGTGGGTTTCTCTGGAAACACCATATATTTT,CASSLLVGFSGNTIYF
14,TRBD1,TRBJ1-5,NA,TRBV29-1,TGCAGCGTCGTGACAGGGAGCGGCAATCAGCCCCAGCATTTT,CSVVTGSGNQPQHF
13,NA,TRBJ1-2,NA,TRBV7-9,TGTGCCAGCAGCTTATCACTTGGGGGGCTCTACACCTTC,CASSLSLGGLYTF
15,NA,TRBJ2-7,NA,TRBV7-2,TGTGCCAGCAGCTTAGCAGGGGCCGGTAACGACGAGCAGTACTTC,CASSLAGAGNDEQYF
15,NA,TRBJ2-3,few,TRBV7-7,TGTGCTAGCAGCTTAGGCACAGGGAATCTAGATACGCAGTATTTT,CASSLGTGNLDTQYF
14,TRBD1,TRBJ1-2,few,TRBV5-4,TGTGCCAGCAGCCCCGAGACAGGGGCGACTGGCTACACCTTC,CASSPETGATGYTF
14,TRBD2,TRBJ2-5,few,TRBV6-1,TGTGCCAGCAGTGCGGGACTAGTTCTGGAGACCCAGTACTTC,CASSAGLVLETQYF
16,TRBD1,TRBJ2-7,NA,TRBV20-1,TGCAGTGCTAGCGGAATAAGGGGGCCAGGGACCTACGAGCAGTACTTC,CSASGIRGPGTYEQYF
15,NA,TRBJ1-5,medium-sized,TRBV7-8,TGTGCCAGCAGCTTAGTGGGGGCAGTTAATCAGCCCCAGCATTTT,CASSLVGAVNQPQHF
15,TRBD1,TRBJ1-2,NA,TRBV11-2,TGTGCCAGCAGTCCTCTCATGACAGGGGGAGGCGGCTACACCTTC,CASSPLMTGGGGYTF
11,NA,TRBJ2-2,few,TRBV7-2,TGTGCCAGCAGACGTGTCGGGGAGCTGTTTTTT,CASRRVGELFF